This T cell receptor (beta chain) derives from a study of blood T cell repertoires in COVID-19. Study in general: Both acute and convalescent COVID-19 samples were obtained from the United States, Italy and Spain. T cells, B-cell-depleted T cells, or PBMCs provided the cDNA or gDNA that served as material.

CDR1 and CDR2 from the germline V gene are SGHTA and FQGTGA. The CDR3 has 16 residues. Trimming cost V 2 bases and J 4 bases; bases outside gene matches: 3. In the authors' methods: Counts of nucleated cells, estimated from reference gene primer amplification, were obtained. Clones were sequenced by immunoSEQ multiplex PCR, and TCRdb holds only the in-frame ones, with some missing. That table furnishes V, J and clone size, whereas the DNA furnished D and trimming. The sample lists about 310,000 clones; 89% were seen once. The cohort comprised adults aged roughly 18 to 95 years residing in 20 to 30 US areas.

V and J are TRBV7-3 and TRBJ2-2, with 11 nucleotides matching TRBD2. Sequencing used PBMCs or T cells enriched from blood (not recorded which). This receptor was identified in a woman aged 35 to 49 who had recovered from COVID-19. CDR3 DNA: TGTGCCAGCAGCTTATACGGGACTAGCGGCACCGGGGAGCTGTTTTTT. Its protein is CASSLYGTSGTGELFF.